This T cell receptor (beta chain) derives from a study of hypomethylating agent response in myelodysplastic syndrome. Study-level background: Hypomethylating treatment was azacitidine in about 75% of the 11, decitabine in 3 of 11. Complete response or hematologic improvement counted as response; others were non-responders.

Study conclusions and caveats: Possible novel MDS antigen recognition by shared GLIPH2 clusters needs experimental validation.

Original analysis: VDJdb flagged approximately 1.8% of 168,753 unique clonotypes as previously reported viral-epitope-specific. Data came from immunoSEQ multiplex PCR; TCRdb stores just in-frame clones and leaves some out. For V, J and clone size, that table is used; D and trimming come from the DNA. The data contain some 6,200 clones, 65% to 85% of them seen just once; the ten biggest clones take up under 30%. The germline V gene encodes CDR1 SGHTA and CDR2 FQGTGA. The V gene lost 5 bases and the J gene lost 4 bases, with 11 bases spanning the gap. The CDR3 consists of 14 residues. This clone was recorded once. Its antigen is still unknown.

This TCR was recovered from a human donor with myelodysplastic syndrome. V and J are TRBV7-3 and TRBJ2-2, with a weak D call TRBD1 (6 bases). This material consisted of bone marrow, taken before or after starting hypomethylating agent treatment for myelodysplastic syndrome (not recorded which). The CDR3 reads CASSLGQLTGELFF. For the CDR3, the DNA is TGTGCCAGCAGCCTAGGACAGCTCACCGGGGAGCTGTTTTTT.